The clone carrying this T cell receptor (beta chain) has just a few counts. This record comes from a study of cytomegalovirus exposure and HLA in healthy donors. Primers for the PCR totalled 60 Vbeta and 13 Jbeta. Generated by immunoSEQ multiplex PCR, the TCRdb table keeps only in-frame clones and is missing some. The sample consists of some 150,000 clones, roughly 74% of them appearing once. Germline CDR1 is SGHRS and CDR2 is YFSETQ. The length of the CDR3 is 14 residues. The V gene lost 3 bases and the J gene lost 4 bases, with 10 bases spanning the gap. The source material was PBMCs. The chain combines TRBV5-1 with TRBJ1-4; a possible D gene is TRBD1 (5 bases). This TCR came from a man between 18 and 35 years old in good health and CMV-seronegative. CDR3 DNA sequence: TGCGCCAGCAGCTCCGGGGGGGGTAATGAAAAACTGTTTTTT. Its translation: CASSSGGGNEKLFF.